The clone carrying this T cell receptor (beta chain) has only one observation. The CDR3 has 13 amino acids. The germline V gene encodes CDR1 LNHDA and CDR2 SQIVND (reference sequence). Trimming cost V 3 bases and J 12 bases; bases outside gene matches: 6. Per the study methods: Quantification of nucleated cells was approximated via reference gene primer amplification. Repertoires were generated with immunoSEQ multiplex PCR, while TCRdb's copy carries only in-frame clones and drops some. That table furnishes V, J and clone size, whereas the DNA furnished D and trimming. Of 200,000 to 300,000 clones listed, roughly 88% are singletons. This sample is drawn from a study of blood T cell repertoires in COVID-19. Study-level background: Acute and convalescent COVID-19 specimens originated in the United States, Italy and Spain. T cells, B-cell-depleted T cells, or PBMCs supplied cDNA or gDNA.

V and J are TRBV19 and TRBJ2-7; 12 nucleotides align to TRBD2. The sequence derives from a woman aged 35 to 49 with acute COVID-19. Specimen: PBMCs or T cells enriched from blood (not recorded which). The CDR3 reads CASSMTSGSLPYV. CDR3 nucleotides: TGTGCCAGTAGTATGACTAGCGGGAGTTTGCCGTACGTC.